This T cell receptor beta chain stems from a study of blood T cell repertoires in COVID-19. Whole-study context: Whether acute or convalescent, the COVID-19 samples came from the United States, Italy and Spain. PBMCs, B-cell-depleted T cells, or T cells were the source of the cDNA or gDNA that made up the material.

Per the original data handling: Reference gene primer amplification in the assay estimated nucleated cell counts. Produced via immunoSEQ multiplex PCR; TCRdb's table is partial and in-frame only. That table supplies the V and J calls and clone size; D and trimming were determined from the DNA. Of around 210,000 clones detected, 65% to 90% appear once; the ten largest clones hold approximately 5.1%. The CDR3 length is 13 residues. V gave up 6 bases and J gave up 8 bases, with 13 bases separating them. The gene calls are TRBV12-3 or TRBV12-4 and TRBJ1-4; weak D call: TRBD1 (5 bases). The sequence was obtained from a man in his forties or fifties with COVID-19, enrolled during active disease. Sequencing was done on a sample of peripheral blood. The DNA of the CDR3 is TGTGCCAGCAGCATCGCGGGGGTCGAAAAACTGTTTTTT. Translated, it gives CASSIAGVEKLFF.